The clone carrying this T cell receptor beta chain was counted between two and nine times. TCRdb used MiXCR to reprocess the RT-PCR reads, holding one entry per CDR3 protein. This sample has about 540,000 distinct CDR3 sequences, with 20% to 25% found just once. The data stem from a study of response to subunit inactivated influenza vaccine. Germline V CDR1 and CDR2: SGHTA, FQGNSA. The CDR3 is made up of 15 amino acids. Trimming removed 3 bases from V and 6 bases from J, with 15 bases in between. Separately, the same data were catalogued under a study of T cells expressing NK-cell markers. From that paper: Making the TCR beta cDNA relied on 5'RACE template switching with UMIs. Sorted CD3+CD56-NKG2C+, CD3+CD56+NKG2C+ and CD3+CD56+NKG2C- T cells supplied the TCR beta repertoires. The authors restricted sorting to alpha-beta TCR T cells with an anti-gamma-delta TCR antibody in several experiments. Dominant NKG2C+ clonotype frequencies of roughly 1.0-7.5% of CD8+ T cells were measured in six or seven donors. Similarly, these clonotypes led the CD3+CD56-NKG2C+ fraction as well in a handful of donors.

This TCR derives from a man in his fifties who received an inactivated influenza vaccine. Here the sequenced sample was CD4+ T cells sorted from PBMCs, taken roughly 12 days after vaccination. The J gene is TRBJ2-1, the V gene TRBV7-2; D is possibly TRBD1 (6 bases). The CDR3 DNA reads TGTGCCAGCAGCTTTGTTGGGGGCGCGTCCAATGAGCAGTTCTTC. Its translation is CASSFVGGASNEQFF. The whole variable domain, filled in from reference TRBV7-2 and TRBJ2-1, reads GAGVSQSPSNKVTEKGKDVELRCDPISGHTALYWYRQSLGQGLEFLIYFQGNSAPDKSGLPSDRFSAERTGGSVSTLTIQRTQQEDSAVYLCASSFVGGASNEQFFGPGTRLTVL.